Sequencing of this T cell receptor (beta chain) was carried out in a study of shared clonotypes between healthy human individuals (dated by TCRdb to the early 2020s). In terms of the full investigation: The cohort comprised two women and a few men aged 18 to 49 years. For each donor, CD4 naive and CD4 memory were each run on three plates, CD8 naive on two plates, and CD8 memory on one plate. Each donor's leukapheresis produced roughly between roughly 0.85 and 9.5 billion PBMCs. Different laboratories and diverse techniques were used to prepare libraries and sequence TCR repertoires, to increase sequencing depth and limit assay-specific biases. The study deeply sequenced blood TCR repertoires of several healthy adults to estimate repertoire size and the extent of clonotype sharing between individuals. The paper as a whole reports these results and caveats: Larger estimated clonotype richness was generally found for naive subsets than for memory subsets. The genetic and exposure-history diversity represented was limited by the small number of donors. When several donors were compared, the shared fraction of clonotypes was roughly 5% for naive CD4, less than 4% for naive CD8, 2% to 2.5% for memory CD4, and 0.4% for memory CD8. Pairwise subsampling led to the expectation that sequencing depth would affect the degree of clonotype sharing among donors. Higher generation probabilities were observed for clonotypes shared by all four sorted-subset donors than for non-shared clonotypes. Rarefaction of sorted-subset datasets indicated incomplete sequencing despite the large sequencing depth. Sampling was restricted to blood, and TCR repertoires in tissue are likely to differ from TCR repertoires in blood.

Using the deep immunoSEQ assay, TCR CDR3 regions were amplified from genomic DNA by multiplex PCR. For each cell subset, the extracted genomic DNA was distributed evenly across all wells of several immunoSEQ 96-well plates, and each plate served as one replicate. For sorted subsets, roughly 200 ng genomic DNA, equal to about 30,000 T cell genomes, was loaded into each replicate PCR. Purified libraries were measured with a Qubit 3.0 fluorometer, size-checked on a Bioanalyzer 2100, and measured again with the KAPA Library Quantification kit. A separate single-read 150-cycle Illumina NextSeq 550 flow cell was used to sequence each immunoSEQ 96-well plate. For the original study's pipeline: Because the immunoSEQ output held only junctional sequences and lacked quality scores, the filtering could not match the filtering applied to full-length reads. To assign V/J genes and CDR3, sequences were annotated using PyIR, a Python wrapper for IgBLAST v1.9, with IMGT germline references. Reads with weak V/J assignments (E-value above 1e-6), missing CDR3, stop codons, out-of-frame junctions, or ambiguous translated residues were removed. V3J clonotypes were defined by identical inferred V gene, J gene, and CDR3 amino acid sequence. To compute the percentage overlap between repertoires, the number of shared unique clonotypes was divided by the size of the smaller repertoire. Repertoire richness was assessed with RTK rarefaction, the Chao1 estimator, and Recon v2.1 estimates of unobserved clonotypes. Generation probabilities were computed with OLGA for all TCRbeta clonotypes obtained by the gDNA method from a few donors. The source is immuneACCESS, and TCRdb retained only in-frame sequences with V and J called. Part of the clones is not carried over; for the studies checked, unresolved V genes explain less than half of this, and the remainder is unexplained. V and J calls and clone size are those listed in that table; D and trimming were worked out from the DNA. The sample includes roughly 2.2 million clones, with approximately 93% observed a single time. 0.35% to 0.45% of the sample goes to the ten largest clones.

Donors were healthy HIV-negative adults with no recently reported acute infections or vaccinations. Every donor was a Caucasian adult living in Nashville, Tennessee, USA. CD4+ T cells were enriched through magnetic negative selection, after which naive cells were positively selected on CD45RA and the remaining negative fraction served as the memory subset. Blood was obtained by leukapheresis, after which PBMCs were separated by Ficoll-Histopaque density gradient centrifugation and cryopreserved in liquid nitrogen vapor phase. Analytical flow cytometry was used to check the purity and quantity of every magnetically sorted T cell population. Each sorted fraction had its genomic DNA isolated and then quantified by UV absorbance on a Nanodrop 2000c. About this clone: Its antigen is still unknown. No much larger clonotype is one base removed from it; base qualities were not supplied.

From a lookup of the germline V gene, CDR1 and CDR2 are MDHEN and SYDVKM. The CDR3 holds 15 amino acids from the cysteine to the phenylalanine. Of the read, only the CDR3 DNA is kept; its 45 bases are in frame from base 1. From V the trimming removes 5 bases and from J it removes 3 bases, while the gene matches leave 6 bases of the junction unaccounted for. The sequence came from a man younger than 30 in good health. Some clones in this sample may be carry-over from other donors' samples. The rearranged chain carries TRBV28 and TRBJ1-5; TRBD1 aligns with 8 central bases. Sequencing input: naive CD4+ T cells from PBMCs. The cell subset or site label corresponds to: CD45RA+ positively selected. The CDR3 region has the sequence CASSPQDRDNQPQHF. The DNA sequence is given as TGTGCCAGCAGTCCTCAGGACAGGGACAATCAGCCCCAGCATTTT.